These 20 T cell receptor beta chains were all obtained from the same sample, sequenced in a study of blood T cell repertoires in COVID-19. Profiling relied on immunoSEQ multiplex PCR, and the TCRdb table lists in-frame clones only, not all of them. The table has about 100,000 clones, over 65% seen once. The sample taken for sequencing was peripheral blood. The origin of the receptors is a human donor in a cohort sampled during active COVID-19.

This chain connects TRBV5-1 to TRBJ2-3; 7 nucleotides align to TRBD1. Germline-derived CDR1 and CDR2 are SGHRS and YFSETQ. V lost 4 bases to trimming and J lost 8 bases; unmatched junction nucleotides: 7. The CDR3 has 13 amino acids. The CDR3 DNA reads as TGCGCCAGCAGCGTACAGGGGTATGGTACGCAGTATTTT. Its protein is CASSVQGYGTQYF.

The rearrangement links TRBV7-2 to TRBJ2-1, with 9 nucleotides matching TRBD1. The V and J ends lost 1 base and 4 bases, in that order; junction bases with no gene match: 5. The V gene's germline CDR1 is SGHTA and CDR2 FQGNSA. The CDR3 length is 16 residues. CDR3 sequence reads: CASSLEPGQGYNEQFF. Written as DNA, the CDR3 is TGTGCCAGCAGCTTAGAACCGGGACAGGGATACAATGAGCAGTTCTTC.

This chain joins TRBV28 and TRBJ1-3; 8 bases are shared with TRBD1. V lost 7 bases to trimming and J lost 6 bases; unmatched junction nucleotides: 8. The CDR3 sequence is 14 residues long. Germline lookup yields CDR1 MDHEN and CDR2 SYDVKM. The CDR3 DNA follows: TGTGCCAGCATCAGGACAGGGCGTGAAAACACCATATATTTT. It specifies CASIRTGRENTIYF.

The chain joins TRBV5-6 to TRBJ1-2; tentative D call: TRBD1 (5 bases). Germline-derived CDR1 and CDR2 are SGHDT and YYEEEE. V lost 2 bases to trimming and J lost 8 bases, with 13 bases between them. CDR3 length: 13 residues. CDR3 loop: CASSFRVPRGYTF. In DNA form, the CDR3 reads TGTGCCAGCAGCTTCAGGGTTCCCCGGGGCTACACCTTC.

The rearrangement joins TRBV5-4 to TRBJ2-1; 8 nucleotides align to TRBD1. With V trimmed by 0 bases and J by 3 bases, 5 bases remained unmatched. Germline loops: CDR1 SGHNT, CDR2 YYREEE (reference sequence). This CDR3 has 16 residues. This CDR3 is CASSLAPGGYYNEQFF. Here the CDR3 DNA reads TGTGCCAGCAGCTTGGCCCCAGGGGGCTACTACAATGAGCAGTTCTTC.

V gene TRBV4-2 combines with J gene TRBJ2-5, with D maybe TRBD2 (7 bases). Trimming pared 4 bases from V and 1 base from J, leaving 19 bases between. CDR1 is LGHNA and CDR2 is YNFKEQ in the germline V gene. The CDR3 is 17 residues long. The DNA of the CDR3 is TGTGCCAGCAGCCGTCTTTCGGGGGGCGCGACCCAAGAGACCCAGTACTTC. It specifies CASSRLSGGATQETQYF.

The DNA for the CDR3 is TGTGCCTGCATAGCGCGTAACGGAAACACCATATATTTT. Translation gives CACIARNGNTIYF. The V and J genes are TRBV6-5 and TRBJ1-3; D gene ambiguous. Germline lookup yields CDR1 MNHEY and CDR2 SVGAGI. Trimming stripped 11 bases from V and 4 bases from J, with 15 bases between. The CDR3 has 13 amino acids.

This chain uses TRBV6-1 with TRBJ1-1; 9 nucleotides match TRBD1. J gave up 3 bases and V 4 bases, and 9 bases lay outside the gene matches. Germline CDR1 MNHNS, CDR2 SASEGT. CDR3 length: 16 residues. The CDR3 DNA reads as TGTGCCAGCAGTGGCCGGGACAGGGTAGCGGACACTGAAGCTTTCTTT. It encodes CASSGRDRVADTEAFF.

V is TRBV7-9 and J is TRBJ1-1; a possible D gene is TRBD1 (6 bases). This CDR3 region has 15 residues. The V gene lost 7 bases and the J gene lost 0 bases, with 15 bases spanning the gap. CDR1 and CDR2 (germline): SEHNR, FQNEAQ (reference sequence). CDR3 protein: CASTMGGGMNTEAFF. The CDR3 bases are TGTGCCAGCACCATGGGAGGGGGAATGAACACTGAAGCTTTCTTT.

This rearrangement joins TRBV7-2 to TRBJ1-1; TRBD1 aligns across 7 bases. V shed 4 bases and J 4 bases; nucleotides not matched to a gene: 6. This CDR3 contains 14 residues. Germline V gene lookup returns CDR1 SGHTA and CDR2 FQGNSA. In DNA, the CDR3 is TGTGCCAGCAGCTCGACAGGGTTGGGCACTGAAGCTTTCTTT. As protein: CASSSTGLGTEAFF.

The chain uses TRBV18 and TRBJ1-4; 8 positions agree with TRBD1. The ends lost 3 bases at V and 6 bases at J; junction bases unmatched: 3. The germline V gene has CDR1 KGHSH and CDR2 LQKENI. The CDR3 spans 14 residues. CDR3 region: CASSPVTGDEKLFF. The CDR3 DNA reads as TGTGCCAGCTCACCGGTGACAGGGGATGAAAAACTGTTTTTT. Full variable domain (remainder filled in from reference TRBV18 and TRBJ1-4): NAGVMQNPRHLVRRRGQEARLRCSPMKGHSHVYWYRQLPEEGLKFMVYLQKENIIDESGMPKERFSAEFPKEGPSILRIQQVVRGDSAAYFCASSPVTGDEKLFFGSGTQLSVL.

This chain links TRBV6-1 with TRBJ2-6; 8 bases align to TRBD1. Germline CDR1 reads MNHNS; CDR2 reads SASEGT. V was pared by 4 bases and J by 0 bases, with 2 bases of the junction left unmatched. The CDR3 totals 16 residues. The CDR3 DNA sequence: TGTGCCAGCAGTGCCACAGGGGGCTCTGGGGCCAACGTCCTGACTTTC. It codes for CASSATGGSGANVLTF.

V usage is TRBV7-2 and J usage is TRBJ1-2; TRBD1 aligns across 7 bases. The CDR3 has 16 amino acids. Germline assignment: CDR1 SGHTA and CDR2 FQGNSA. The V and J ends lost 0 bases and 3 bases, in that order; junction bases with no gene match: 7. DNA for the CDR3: TGTGCCAGCAGCTTAGCGCTAACGCAGGGGGACTATGGCTACACCTTC. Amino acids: CASSLALTQGDYGYTF. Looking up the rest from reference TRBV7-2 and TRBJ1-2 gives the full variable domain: GAGVSQSPSNKVTEKGKDVELRCDPISGHTALYWYRQSLGQGLEFLIYFQGNSAPDKSGLPSDRFSAERTGGSVSTLTIQRTQQEDSAVYLCASSLALTQGDYGYTFGSGTRLTVV.

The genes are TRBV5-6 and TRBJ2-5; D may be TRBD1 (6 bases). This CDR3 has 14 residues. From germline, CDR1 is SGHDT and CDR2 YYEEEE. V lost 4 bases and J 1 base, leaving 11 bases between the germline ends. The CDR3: CASSASGAQETQYF. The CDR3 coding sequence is TGTGCCAGCAGCGCCTCAGGGGCCCAAGAGACCCAGTACTTC.

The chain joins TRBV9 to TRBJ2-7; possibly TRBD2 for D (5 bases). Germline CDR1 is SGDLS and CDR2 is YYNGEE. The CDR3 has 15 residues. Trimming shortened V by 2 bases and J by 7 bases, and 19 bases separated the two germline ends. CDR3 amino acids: CASSVSGEPLREQYF. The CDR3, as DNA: TGTGCCAGCAGCGTGTCTGGGGAGCCCCTGAGGGAGCAGTACTTC.

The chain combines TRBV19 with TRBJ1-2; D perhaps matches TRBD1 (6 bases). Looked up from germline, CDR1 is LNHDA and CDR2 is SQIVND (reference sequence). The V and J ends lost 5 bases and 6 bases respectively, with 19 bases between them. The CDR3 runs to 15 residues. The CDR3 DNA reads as TGTGCCAGTAGTCCCCGTCAGGACAGTCCGGATGGCTACACCTTC. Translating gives CASSPRQDSPDGYTF.

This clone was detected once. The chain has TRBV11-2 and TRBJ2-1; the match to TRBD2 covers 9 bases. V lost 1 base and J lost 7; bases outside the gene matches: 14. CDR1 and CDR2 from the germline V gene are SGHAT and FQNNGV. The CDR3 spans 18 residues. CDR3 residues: CASSLVRGAGLAGNEQFF. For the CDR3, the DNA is TGTGCCAGCAGCTTAGTGCGGGGGGCGGGACTAGCTGGAAATGAGCAGTTCTTC.

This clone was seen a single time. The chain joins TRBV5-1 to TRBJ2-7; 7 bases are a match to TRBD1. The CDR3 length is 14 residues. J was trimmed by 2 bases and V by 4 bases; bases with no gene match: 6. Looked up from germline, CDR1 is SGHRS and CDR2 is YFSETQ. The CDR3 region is CASSVTGEPYEQYF. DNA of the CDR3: TGCGCCAGCAGCGTAACAGGGGAACCCTACGAGCAGTACTTC.

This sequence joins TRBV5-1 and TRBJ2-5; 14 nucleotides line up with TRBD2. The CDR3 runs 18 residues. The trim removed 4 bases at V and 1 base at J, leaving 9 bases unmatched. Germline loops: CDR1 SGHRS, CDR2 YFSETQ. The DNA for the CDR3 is TGCGCCAGCAGCCCTGGCCGGACTAGCGGGGGGTCCCAAGAGACCCAGTACTTC. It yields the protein CASSPGRTSGGSQETQYF.

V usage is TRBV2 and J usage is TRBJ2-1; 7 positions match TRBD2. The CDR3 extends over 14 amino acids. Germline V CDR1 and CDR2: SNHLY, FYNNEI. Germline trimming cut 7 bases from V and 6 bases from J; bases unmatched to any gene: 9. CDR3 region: CASTSLAVGNEQFF. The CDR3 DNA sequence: TGTGCCAGCACGTCCCTAGCGGTTGGCAATGAGCAGTTCTTC.